This is a list of T cell receptor delta chains from one sample in a study of Vδ1+ human thymocytes. TCRdb called clones from the multiplex PCR reads again using CATT. This table has about 58,000 delta-chain clones, over 13% appearing once. Sequences were obtained from Vdelta1+ gamma-delta thymocytes from the thymus. These receptors originate from a girl less than two years old who had congenital heart surgery. Each CDR3 is given with its conserved first and last residue. A D gene is named only where the DNA matches it firmly. Expanded clones are given a class, and other clones once, few, many or no size at all.

D gene	clone size	V gene	J gene	CDR3 protein	CDR3 DNA
-	few	TRDV1	TRDJ1	CALGGPGDQYKLIF	TGTGCTCTTGGGGGTCCGGGGGACCAGTATAAACTCATCTTT
TRDD3	few	TRAV29/DV5	TRDJ1	CAASRRDSSGDTNDKLIF	TGTGCAGCAAGCCGGAGGGATTCCTCGGGGGATACAAACGATAAACTCATCTTT
TRDD3	few	TRDV2	TRDJ3	CACDTAGGYGIRPWDTRQVFF	TGTGCCTGTGACACCGCTGGGGGATACGGGATAAGACCCTGGGACACCCGACAGGTGTTTTTC
-	few	TRAV29/DV5	TRDJ1	CSVLLCSKRTRGSTADKLIF	-
-	-	TRDV1	TRDJ1	CALGELSPSDKLIF	TGTGCTCTTGGGGAACTCAGCCCTTCCGATAAACTCATCTTT
TRDD3	-	TRDV1	TRDJ1	CALGERCSPMGDLYTDKLIF	TGTGCTCTTGGGGAACGATGCTCCCCTATGGGGGACTTGTACACCGATAAACTCATCTTT
-	few	TRDV1	TRDJ1	CALGELFPVGGNTDKLIF	TGTGCTCTTGGGGAACTATTCCCGGTGGGTGGGAACACCGATAAACTCATCTTT
TRDD3	-	TRDV1	TRDJ1	CALGGHWGIRTQYTDKLIF	TGTGCTCTTGGGGGACACTGGGGGATACGAACGCAATACACCGATAAACTCATCTTT
-	-	TRDV1	TRDJ1	CALGEFPKGGQPSYTDKLIF	TGTGCTCTTGGGGAGTTCCCCAAAGGGGGACAGCCTTCATACACCGATAAACTCATCTTT
-	-	TRDV1	TRDJ1	CALGENRNTDKLIF	TGTGCTCTTGGGGAAAACCGAAACACCGATAAACTCATCTTT
TRDD3	-	TRDV1	TRDJ1	CALGESSSSSKYWGTSPYTDKLIF	TGTGCTCTTGGGGAATCCTCCTCTTCCTCAAAGTACTGGGGGACCTCACCGTACACCGATAAACTCATCTTT
TRDD3	few	TRDV1	TRDJ1	CALGEFPPRGIQYTDKLIF	TGTGCTCTTGGGGAATTCCCCCCCCGGGGGATACAGTACACCGATAAACTCATCTTT
TRDD3	few	TRDV2	TRDJ1	CACVFSLKWGIRWIVTDKLIF	TGTGCCTGTGTTTTCTCCCTAAAATGGGGGATACGCTGGATTGTCACCGATAAACTCATCTTT
-	-	TRDV1	TRDJ1	CALGESGRFYTDKLIF	TGTGCTCTTGGGGAGTCAGGCAGGTTTTACACCGATAAACTCATCTTT
TRDD3	-	TRDV1	TRDJ1	CALGVVPPDMLGDTTPKVAYTDKLIF	TGTGCTCTTGGGGTCGTTCCTCCGGACATGCTGGGGGATACTACCCCGAAGGTAGCGTACACCGATAAACTCATCTTT
-	-	TRDV1	TRDJ1	CALGEPNSPYTDKPIF	TGTGCTCTTGGGGAACCCAATTCCCCGTACACCGATAAACCCATCTTT
-	-	TRDV1	TRDJ1	CALGTPVSDKLIF	TGTGCTCTTGGGACACCCGTCTCCGATAAACTCATCTTT
-	-	TRDV1	TRDJ2	CALAYLPKGALTAQLFF	TGTGCTCTGGCCTATCTCCCTAAGGGTGCTTTGACAGCACAACTCTTCTTT
TRDD3	few	TRDV1	TRDJ1	CALGESGASELTGGDTDKLIF	TGTGCTCTTGGGGAATCGGGGGCTTCCGAACTTACTGGGGGAGACACCGATAAACTCATCTTT
-	-	TRDV1	TRDJ1	CALGELRVLDPDKLIF	TGTGCTCTTGGGGAACTTAGGGTCCTGGATCCCGATAAACTCATCTTC
-	-	TRDV1	TRDJ1	CALGALPTPLHFGGYGAGCNTDKLIF	TGTGCTCTTGGGGCCCTTCCTACCCCTCTGCATTTCGGGGGATACGGGGCTGGGTGCAACACCGATAAACTCATCTTT
-	-	TRDV1	TRDJ1	CALSVTSYVPGGKADKPIF	TGTGCTCTCTCAGTGACCTCCTACGTTCCCGGGGGAAAGGCCGATAAACCCATCTTT
-	-	TRDV1	TRDJ1	CALGELVSNVLYFADKLIF	TGTGCTCTTGGGGAACTCGTATCTAATGTACTGTATTTCGCCGATAAACTCATCTTT
TRDD3	-	TRDV2	TRDJ3	CADLLGDRPSWDTRQMFF	TGTGCCGACCTACTGGGGGATCGACCATCCTGGGACACCCGACAGATGTTTTTC
-	once	TRDV1	TRDJ1	CALGEQSNLPSLPNTDKLIF	TGTGCTCTTGGGGAACAGAGCAACCTACCCTCACTGCCCAACACCGATAAACTCATCTTT
TRDD3	-	TRDV1	TRDJ1	CALGELPTGGYASTDKLIF	TGTGCTCTTGGGGAACTCCCAACTGGGGGATACGCTTCTACCGATAAACTCATCTTT
-	-	TRDV1	TRDJ1	CALGSRILLSDKLIF	TGTGCTCTTGGGTCCCGAATACTTTTATCGGATAAACTCATCTTT
TRDD3	-	TRDV1	TRDJ1	CALGELLGLLSHTDKLIF	TGTGCTCTTGGGGAGTTACTGGGGCTCCTATCCCACACCGATAAACTCATCTTT
TRDD3	-	TRDV2	TRDJ1	CACNWGTTSPRSADKLIF	TGTGCCTGTAACTGGGGGACCACGTCGCCCCGCTCCGCCGATAAACTCATCTTT
-	few	TRDV1	TRDJ1	CALGDPPPYHHDDSKLIF	TGTGCTCTTGGGGATCCCCCACCCTACCATCACGATGATAGTAAACTCATCTTT
TRDD3	-	TRDV1	TRDJ1	CALGELNLPFTGGAPRYTDKLIF	TGTGCTCTTGGGGAACTTAACCTCCCCTTTACTGGGGGAGCGCCACGGTACACCGATAAACTCATCTTT
-	few	TRDV1	TRDJ1	CALGEFSLFQYGGPKLIF	TGTGCTCTTGGGGAATTCTCCCTTTTCCAGTATGGCGGGCCGAAACTCATCTTT
TRDD3	few	TRDV1	TRDJ1	CALGDPSPPLGDPYTDKLIF	TGTGCTCTTGGGGATCCCAGTCCTCCACTGGGGGATCCGTACACCGATAAACTCATCTTT
TRDD3	few	TRDV1	TRDJ1	CALGGLTGGIPPRGKLIF	TGTGCTCTTGGGGGCCTGACTGGAGGGATACCCCCAAGGGGGAAACTCATCTTT
TRDD3	-	TRDV1	TRDJ1	CALGEPSLLPTVPWGIQPDKLIF	TGTGCTCTTGGGGAACCTTCCCTCCTACCTACAGTCCCCTGGGGGATACAACCCGATAAACTCATCTTT
-	-	TRDV1	TRDJ1	CALGERPGDKLIF	TGTGCTCTTGGGGAACGCCCGGGTGATAAACTCATCTTT
-	few	TRDV1	TRDJ1	CALGTPSHNTSGALRTDKLIF	TGTGCTCTTGGGACTCCTTCCCACAACACTTCTGGGGCTCTCCGGACCGATAAACTCATCTTT
TRDD3	few	TRDV1	TRDJ1	CALGEPRSYWGIRLIF	TGTGCTCTTGGGGAACCTCGCTCGTACTGGGGGATACGGCTCATCTTT
TRDD3	few	TRAV29/DV5	TRDJ1	CAASPISGGYLDKLIF	TGTGCAGCAAGTCCCATTTCCGGGGGATACCTCGATAAACTCATCTTT
TRDD3	few	TRDV1	TRDJ1	CALGALLPPAPLPDWGIRSTDKLIF	TGTGCTCTTGGGGCATTACTACCCCCCGCTCCCCTACCGGACTGGGGGATACGGAGCACCGATAAACTCATCTTT
TRDD3	few	TRDV1	TRDJ1	CALGLRFWGIPNHTDKLIF	TGTGCTCTTGGTTTACGGTTCTGGGGGATACCCAACCACACCGATAAACTCATCTTT
TRDD3	-	TRDV2	TRDJ1	CACDTSPLRGYWSDKLIF	TGTGCCTGTGACACTTCGCCACTTCGGGGATACTGGTCCGATAAACTCATCTTT
-	-	TRDV1	TRDJ1	CALGGQPSFPLGAVLGADKLIF	TGTGCTCTTGGGGGCCAGCCTTCCTTTCCTCTGGGGGCCGTTCTTGGAGCCGATAAACTCATCTTT
TRDD3	-	TRDV2	TRDJ1	CAWVLGDMYTDKLIF	TGTGCCTGGGTACTGGGGGACATGTACACCGATAAACTCATCTTT
TRDD2	-	TRDV1	TRDJ1	CALGELFLQADKLIF	TGTGCTCTTGGGGAACTATTCCTACAAGCCGATAAACTCATCTTT
TRDD3	few	TRDV1	TRDJ1	CALGPSSHGGGYATHNTDKLIF	TGTGCTCTTGGGCCTTCCTCTCATGGTGGGGGATACGCAACCCATAACACCGATAAACTCATCTTT